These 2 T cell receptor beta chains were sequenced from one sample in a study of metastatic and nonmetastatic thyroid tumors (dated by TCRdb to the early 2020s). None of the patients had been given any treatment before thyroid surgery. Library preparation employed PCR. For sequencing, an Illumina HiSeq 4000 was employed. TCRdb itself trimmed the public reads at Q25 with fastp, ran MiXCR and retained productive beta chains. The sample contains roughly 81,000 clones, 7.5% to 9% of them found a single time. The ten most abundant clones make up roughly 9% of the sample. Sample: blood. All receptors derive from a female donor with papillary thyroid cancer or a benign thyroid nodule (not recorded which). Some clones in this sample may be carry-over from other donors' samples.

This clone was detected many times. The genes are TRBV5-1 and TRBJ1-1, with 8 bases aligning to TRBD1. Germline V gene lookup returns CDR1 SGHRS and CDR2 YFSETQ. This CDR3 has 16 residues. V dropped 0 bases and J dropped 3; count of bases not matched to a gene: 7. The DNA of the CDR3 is TGCGCCAGCAGCTTGGGCGGACAGGGTTATGACACTGAAGCTTTCTTT. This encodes CASSLGGQGYDTEAFF.

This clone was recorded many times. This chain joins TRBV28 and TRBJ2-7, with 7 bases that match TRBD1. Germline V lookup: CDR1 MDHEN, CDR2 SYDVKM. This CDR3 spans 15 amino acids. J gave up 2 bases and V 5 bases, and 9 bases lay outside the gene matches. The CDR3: CASSLPPGTAYEQYF. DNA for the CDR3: TGTGCCAGCAGTCTGCCCCCCGGGACAGCCTACGAGCAGTACTTC.